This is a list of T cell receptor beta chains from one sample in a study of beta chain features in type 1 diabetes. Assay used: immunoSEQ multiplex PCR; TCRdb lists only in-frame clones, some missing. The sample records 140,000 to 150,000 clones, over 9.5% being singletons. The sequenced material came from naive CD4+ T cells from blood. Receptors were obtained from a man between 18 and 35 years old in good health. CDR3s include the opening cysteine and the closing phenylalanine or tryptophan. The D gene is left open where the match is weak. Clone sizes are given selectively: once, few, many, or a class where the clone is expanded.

CDR3 DNA: TGTGCCAGCAGCTTAAGACAGGACGGAGATACGCAGTATTTT; CDR3 protein: CASSLRQDGDTQYF; V gene: TRBV7-8; D gene: NA; clone size: NA; J gene: TRBJ2-3
CDR3 DNA: TGTGCCATCAGTGAGGGGACTAGAAGGGAGACCCAGTACTTC; CDR3 protein: CAISEGTRRETQYF; V gene: TRBV10-3; D gene: TRBD2; clone size: many; J gene: TRBJ2-5
CDR3 DNA: TGTGCCAGCAGCCAGTACCCTCAGGGGAACCAGCCCCAGCATTTT; CDR3 protein: CASSQYPQGNQPQHF; V gene: TRBV7-6; D gene: NA; clone size: NA; J gene: TRBJ1-5
CDR3 DNA: TGTGCCAGCAGCCCCAATGGGGGCTCGGGCACAGATACGCAGTATTTT; CDR3 protein: CASSPNGGSGTDTQYF; V gene: TRBV5-4; D gene: NA; clone size: few; J gene: TRBJ2-3
CDR3 DNA: TGTGCCAGCAGTTCCGCCCTAGCGGGGGTTGAGCAGTTCTTC; CDR3 protein: CASSSALAGVEQFF; V gene: TRBV6-6; D gene: TRBD2; clone size: NA; J gene: TRBJ2-1
CDR3 DNA: TGCGCCAGCAGCGGGACTAGCGCGTCCTACAATGAGCAGTTCTTC; CDR3 protein: CASSGTSASYNEQFF; V gene: TRBV5-1; D gene: TRBD2; clone size: NA; J gene: TRBJ2-1
CDR3 DNA: TGTGCCTGGAACGGACAGCTTAATTCACCCCTCCACTTT; CDR3 protein: CAWNGQLNSPLHF; V gene: TRBV30; D gene: NA; clone size: few; J gene: TRBJ1-6
CDR3 DNA: TGTGCCAGCAGCTTTAAAGAGACAGGGTTAGGGTACATTCAGTACTTC; CDR3 protein: CASSFKETGLGYIQYF; V gene: TRBV11-2; D gene: TRBD1; clone size: NA; J gene: TRBJ2-4
CDR3 DNA: TGTGCCAGCAGTTCGGGACAGACAGATACGCAGTATTTT; CDR3 protein: CASSSGQTDTQYF; V gene: TRBV6-6; D gene: TRBD1; clone size: few; J gene: TRBJ2-3
CDR3 DNA: TGCAGCGTTGCCGAAAACAGGGAAGGGTATCTGTTTTTT; CDR3 protein: CSVAENREGYLFF; V gene: TRBV29-1; D gene: NA; clone size: few; J gene: TRBJ1-4
CDR3 DNA: TGTGCCAGCTCACCAAGGTTTCAAAGCGGCAATCAGCCCCAGCATTTT; CDR3 protein: CASSPRFQSGNQPQHF; V gene: TRBV18; D gene: NA; clone size: NA; J gene: TRBJ1-5
CDR3 DNA: TGTGCCAGCAGCCAAGATGGCGGGGTCCCTGGGTATAGCAATCAGCCCCAGCATTTT; CDR3 protein: CASSQDGGVPGYSNQPQHF; V gene: TRBV4-2; D gene: NA; clone size: few; J gene: TRBJ1-5
CDR3 DNA: TGTGCCAGTAGCGATCCGGGACTAGTGGTCCATGAGCAGTTCTTC; CDR3 protein: CASSDPGLVVHEQFF; V gene: TRBV19; D gene: TRBD2; clone size: few; J gene: TRBJ2-1
CDR3 DNA: TGCGCCAGCAGCCTCAACCAGGCAACTAATGAAAAACTGTTTTTT; CDR3 protein: CASSLNQATNEKLFF; V gene: TRBV4-1; D gene: NA; clone size: few; J gene: TRBJ1-4
CDR3 DNA: TGTGCCAGCAGTTTCGGGGGGGCCTCCTACAATGAGCAGTTCTTC; CDR3 protein: CASSFGGASYNEQFF; V gene: TRBV28; D gene: TRBD2; clone size: NA; J gene: TRBJ2-1
CDR3 DNA: TGTGCCAGCAGCCCAGGGAGGACGGGCAATCAGCCCCAGCATTTT; CDR3 protein: CASSPGRTGNQPQHF; V gene: TRBV9; D gene: NA; clone size: few; J gene: TRBJ1-5
CDR3 DNA: TGTGCCAGCTCACCCATCCCCCAAGAGACCCAGTACTTC; CDR3 protein: CASSPIPQETQYF; V gene: TRBV18; D gene: NA; clone size: few; J gene: TRBJ2-5
CDR3 DNA: TGTGCCAGCAGTTCTACGATGACAGGGGATGGTCAGCCCCAGCATTTT; CDR3 protein: CASSSTMTGDGQPQHF; V gene: TRBV6-5; D gene: TRBD1; clone size: NA; J gene: TRBJ1-5
CDR3 DNA: TGTGCCAGCAGCCCCGGGGTGGGAATAGGCGATACGCAGTATTTT; CDR3 protein: CASSPGVGIGDTQYF; V gene: TRBV9; D gene: NA; clone size: few; J gene: TRBJ2-3
CDR3 DNA: TGTGCCAGTAGTATGACTTTGGTCGGCGAGCAGTACTTC; CDR3 protein: CASSMTLVGEQYF; V gene: TRBV19; D gene: NA; clone size: few; J gene: TRBJ2-7
CDR3 DNA: TGTGCCAGCAGCCAAACTAGCGGGGGGGCCCTCGAGACCCAGTACTTC; CDR3 protein: CASSQTSGGALETQYF; V gene: TRBV9; D gene: TRBD2; clone size: NA; J gene: TRBJ2-5
CDR3 DNA: TGTGCCAGCAGCCAGCCGTTCAAGGGGCATAACAATCAGCCCCAGCATTTT; CDR3 protein: CASSQPFKGHNNQPQHF; V gene: TRBV4-2; D gene: NA; clone size: NA; J gene: TRBJ1-5
CDR3 DNA: TGTGCCAGCAGTTACGGCGGATCCTACGAGCAGTACTTC; CDR3 protein: CASSYGGSYEQYF; V gene: TRBV6-6; D gene: NA; clone size: NA; J gene: TRBJ2-7
CDR3 DNA: TGTGCCAGCAGTTTGGGCAGGGGAGGGGGAAACACCATATATTTT; CDR3 protein: CASSLGRGGGNTIYF; V gene: TRBV27; D gene: NA; clone size: few; J gene: TRBJ1-3
CDR3 DNA: TGCGCCAGCAGCCAAGGGCTCAGGGGACCTGCTAACTATGGCTACACCTTC; CDR3 protein: CASSQGLRGPANYGYTF; V gene: TRBV4-1; D gene: NA; clone size: NA; J gene: TRBJ1-2
CDR3 DNA: TGTGCCAGTAGTAAGGTGGGAGCAGATACGCAGTATTTT; CDR3 protein: CASSKVGADTQYF; V gene: TRBV19; D gene: NA; clone size: NA; J gene: TRBJ2-3
CDR3 DNA: TGTGCCAGCAACTGGGACTCAGGCTATGGCTACACCTTC; CDR3 protein: CASNWDSGYGYTF; V gene: TRBV6-1; D gene: NA; clone size: NA; J gene: TRBJ1-2
CDR3 DNA: TGTGCCAGCTCACCCCGGACTGAAGATACGCAGTATTTT; CDR3 protein: CASSPRTEDTQYF; V gene: TRBV18; D gene: NA; clone size: NA; J gene: TRBJ2-3
CDR3 DNA: TGCGCCAGCAGCCCCCACGCCGGGACAGGGGATGGCTACACCTTC; CDR3 protein: CASSPHAGTGDGYTF; V gene: TRBV5-1; D gene: TRBD1; clone size: NA; J gene: TRBJ1-2
CDR3 DNA: TGTGCCAGCAGGGGCGGGGGCACAGATACGCAGTATTTT; CDR3 protein: CASRGGGTDTQYF; V gene: TRBV6-5; D gene: NA; clone size: few; J gene: TRBJ2-3
CDR3 DNA: TGTGCCAGCAGTCCTGGGACAGGTAGCTACGAGCAGTACTTC; CDR3 protein: CASSPGTGSYEQYF; V gene: TRBV2; D gene: TRBD1; clone size: few; J gene: TRBJ2-7
CDR3 DNA: TGTGCCATACAAGGTCCAGGGACAGGTTTCGATGACGAAAAACTGTTTTTT; CDR3 protein: CAIQGPGTGFDDEKLFF; V gene: TRBV27; D gene: TRBD1; clone size: NA; J gene: TRBJ1-4
CDR3 DNA: TGTGCCAGCAGGTCCCCGGGGGGTGAAAACATTCAGTACTTC; CDR3 protein: CASRSPGGENIQYF; V gene: TRBV5-4; D gene: TRBD2; clone size: NA; J gene: TRBJ2-4
CDR3 DNA: TGTGCCAGCAGCCCCGGCCCCTCTTGGCAGGGGACCACCGGGGAGCTGTTTTTT; CDR3 protein: CASSPGPSWQGTTGELFF; V gene: TRBV9; D gene: NA; clone size: few; J gene: TRBJ2-2
CDR3 DNA: TGTGCCAGCAGACTCGGGGACTACGAGCAGTACTTC; CDR3 protein: CASRLGDYEQYF; V gene: TRBV11-2; D gene: NA; clone size: NA; J gene: TRBJ2-7
CDR3 DNA: TGTGCCAGCAGCTCATCGGGACTAGCGGGGTACAGCTCCTACGAGCAGTACTTC; CDR3 protein: CASSSSGLAGYSSYEQYF; V gene: TRBV7-2; D gene: TRBD2; clone size: few; J gene: TRBJ2-7
CDR3 DNA: TGTGCCAGCAGAGGGACTAGCGGGGGGGCCGGCACCGGGGAGCTGTTTTTT; CDR3 protein: CASRGTSGGAGTGELFF; V gene: TRBV2; D gene: TRBD2; clone size: NA; J gene: TRBJ2-2
CDR3 DNA: TGTGCCATCAGTGAGCCTCCGGGACAGGGGAAGGCCCAGTACTTC; CDR3 protein: CAISEPPGQGKAQYF; V gene: TRBV10-3; D gene: TRBD1; clone size: NA; J gene: TRBJ2-5
CDR3 DNA: TGTGCCTCAAGTCGGGACTCCTATGGCTACACCTTC; CDR3 protein: CASSRDSYGYTF; V gene: TRBV30; D gene: NA; clone size: NA; J gene: TRBJ1-2
CDR3 DNA: TGTGCCAGCAGCGTAGCGGGCACAGGGAAATTTGGGTACGGGGCCAACGTCCTGACTTTC; CDR3 protein: CASSVAGTGKFGYGANVLTF; V gene: TRBV9; D gene: NA; clone size: few; J gene: TRBJ2-6
CDR3 DNA: TGCAGCGTTGTACTCCAGGGGATGTTTAACTATGGCTACACCTTC; CDR3 protein: CSVVLQGMFNYGYTF; V gene: TRBV29-1; D gene: NA; clone size: few; J gene: TRBJ1-2
CDR3 DNA: TGTGCCAGCAGACAGGGGGGTGACACCGGGGAGCTGTTTTTT; CDR3 protein: CASRQGGDTGELFF; V gene: TRBV6-1; D gene: TRBD1; clone size: few; J gene: TRBJ2-2
CDR3 DNA: TGTGCCAGCAGTACCTCACGGGGGGACTATGGCTACACCTTC; CDR3 protein: CASSTSRGDYGYTF; V gene: TRBV2; D gene: NA; clone size: NA; J gene: TRBJ1-2
CDR3 DNA: TGTGCCAGCAGCCAAGTTGGCGGGGGGATCAATGAGCAGTTCTTC; CDR3 protein: CASSQVGGGINEQFF; V gene: TRBV4-2; D gene: TRBD2; clone size: NA; J gene: TRBJ2-1
CDR3 DNA: TGTGCCAGTAGTGCCGGACTAGCCAAAAACATTCAGTACTTC; CDR3 protein: CASSAGLAKNIQYF; V gene: TRBV19; D gene: NA; clone size: few; J gene: TRBJ2-4
CDR3 DNA: TGCAGCGTTAGGACACCAAACTACGAGCAGTACTTC; CDR3 protein: CSVRTPNYEQYF; V gene: TRBV29-1; D gene: NA; clone size: many; J gene: TRBJ2-7
CDR3 DNA: TGTGCCAGCAGCTTAGTGACAGGGCGGACCGGGGAGCTGTTTTTT; CDR3 protein: CASSLVTGRTGELFF; V gene: TRBV7-8; D gene: TRBD1; clone size: few; J gene: TRBJ2-2